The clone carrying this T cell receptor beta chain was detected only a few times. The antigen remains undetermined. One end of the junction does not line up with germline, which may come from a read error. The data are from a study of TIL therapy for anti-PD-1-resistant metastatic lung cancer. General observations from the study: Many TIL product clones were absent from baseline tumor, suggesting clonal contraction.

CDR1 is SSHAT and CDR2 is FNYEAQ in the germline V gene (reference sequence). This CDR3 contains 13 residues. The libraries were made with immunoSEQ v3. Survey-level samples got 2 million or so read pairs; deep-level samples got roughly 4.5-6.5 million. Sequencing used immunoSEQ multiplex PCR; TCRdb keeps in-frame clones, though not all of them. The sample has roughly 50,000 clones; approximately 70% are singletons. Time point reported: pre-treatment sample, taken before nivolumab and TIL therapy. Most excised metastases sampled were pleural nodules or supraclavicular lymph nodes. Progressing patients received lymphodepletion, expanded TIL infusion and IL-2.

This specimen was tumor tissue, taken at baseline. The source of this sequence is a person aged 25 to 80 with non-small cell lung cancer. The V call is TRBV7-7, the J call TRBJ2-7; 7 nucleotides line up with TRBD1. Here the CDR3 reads CASSSDRESEQYF. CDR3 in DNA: TGTGCTAGCAGCTCTGACAGGGAGAGCGAGCAGTACTTC.